This T cell receptor beta chain was sequenced for a study of Ad26.COV2.S vaccination and SARS-CoV-2 variants. This clone was observed a few times. The CDR3 is 13 amino acids. Trimming shortened V by 7 bases and J by 1 base, and 8 bases separated the two germline ends. Germline V gene data show CDR1 as MNHEY and CDR2 as SMNVEV (reference sequence). Noted treatment: roughly 19 received Ad26.COV2.S at low or high dose, single or two shots; 5 received placebo; per-sample allocation not given. Sampling took place 63 days after the first vaccine or placebo injection. TCRdb's table, derived via immunoSEQ multiplex PCR, lists solely in-frame clones and lacks some. The data show 430,000 or so clones, 80% to 95% seen once.

This chain joins TRBV27 and TRBJ2-1; possibly TRBD1 or TRBD2 for D (5 bases each). The material sequenced was peripheral blood, taken in a trial of Ad26.COV2.S vaccine versus placebo. This sequence was found in a person aged 18-65 years who received the Ad26.COV2.S COVID-19 vaccine or a placebo. The CDR3 DNA reads TGTGCCAGCATGAGGGGTTCCTACAATGAGCAGTTCTTC. This translates into CASMRGSYNEQFF.